This TCR beta chain was sequenced in a study of shared clonotypes between healthy human individuals. Whole-study findings and limits: Unshared clonotypes carried lower generation probabilities than those common to all four donors.

The germline gives CDR1 SGHRS, CDR2 YFSETQ. CDR3 size: 12 residues. Trimming took 1 base from V and 4 from J, leaving 4 bases between them. Researchers ran the assay at a deep level. Sequencing used immunoSEQ multiplex PCR; TCRdb keeps in-frame clones, though not all of them. The repertoire includes some 2,000,000 clones, over 85% of them detected once, and about 0.13% sits in the top ten. A note on this clone: Its target is unknown.

All participating donors were Caucasian adults from Nashville, Tennessee. This receptor was taken from a man between 18 and 29 years old in good health. Sequenced: naive CD4+ T cells sorted from blood. Stated subset: CD45RA+ positively selected. The chain has TRBV5-1 and TRBJ2-3; no definite D call. The CDR3 region is CASSLISDTQYF. In DNA form, the CDR3 reads TGCGCCAGCAGCTTGATCTCAGATACGCAGTATTTT.